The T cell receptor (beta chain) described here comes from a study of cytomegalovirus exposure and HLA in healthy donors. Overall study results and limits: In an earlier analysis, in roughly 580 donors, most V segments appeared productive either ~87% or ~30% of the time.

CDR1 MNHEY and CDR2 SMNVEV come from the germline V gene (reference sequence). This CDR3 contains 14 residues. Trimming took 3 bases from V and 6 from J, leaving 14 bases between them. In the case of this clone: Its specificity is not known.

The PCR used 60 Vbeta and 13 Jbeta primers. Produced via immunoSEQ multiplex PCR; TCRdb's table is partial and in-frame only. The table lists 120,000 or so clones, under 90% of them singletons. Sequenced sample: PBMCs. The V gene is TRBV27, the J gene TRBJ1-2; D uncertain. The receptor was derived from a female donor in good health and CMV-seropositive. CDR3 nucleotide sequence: TGTGCCAGCAGTTTTGTAGGCCGCGGGGATGGCTACACCTTC. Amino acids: CASSFVGRGDGYTF.